The source of this T cell receptor (beta chain) is a study of blood T cell repertoires in COVID-19. Study at large: Acute and convalescent COVID-19 specimens originated in the United States, Italy and Spain. T cells, B-cell-depleted T cells, or PBMCs supplied cDNA or gDNA.

The V gene's germline CDR1 is LGHDT and CDR2 YNNKEL (reference sequence). Trimming removed 4 bases from V and 4 bases from J; junction bases left unmatched: 8. This CDR3 spans 15 amino acids. TCRdb keeps only in-frame clones here, not all; method: immunoSEQ multiplex PCR. The sample contains 200,000 to 250,000 clones, approximately 84% of which appear only once. This TCR was sampled from a man in his fifties or sixties who had recovered from COVID-19. The sequencing input was PBMCs or T cells enriched from blood (not recorded which). The rearrangement joins TRBV3-1 (or the pseudogene TRBV3-2) to TRBJ1-1; TRBD1 agrees at 8 bases. The CDR3 DNA reads as TGTGCCAGCAGCCGCACGACAGGGGCCCGCACTGAAGCTTTCTTT. This codes for CASSRTTGARTEAFF.